The T cell receptor (beta chain) under discussion was sequenced for a study of molecular identifiers for immune sequencing clone quantification. Findings and caveats of the study: Clones of above 20 RNA copies carried over 99% of effector molecules; in naive cells they carried under 1%. Identical TCR molecules can share a barcode, and this sharing could underestimate highly expanded clone sizes. Detection of one spiked Jurkat cell's TCR RNA reportedly worked in 1 million or so naive cells.

Using its own MiXCR run on the PCR reads, TCRdb lists one record per CDR3 protein. Found here are around 94,000 distinct CDR3 sequences, around 37% of them singletons; the top ten hold approximately 10%. Isolation of naive CD8 T cells was achieved by sorting on a CD8+CD4-CCR7+CD45RA+ phenotype. This clonotype was observed a handful of times. Its antigen is not known. The CDR3 spans 14 residues. Germline V gene data show CDR1 as MNHEY and CDR2 as SVGEGT. The V end lost 2 bases, the J end lost 4 bases, and 9 bases lay between the germline ends. V usage is TRBV6-2 or TRBV6-3 and J usage is TRBJ1-5; D unclear. Input material: naive CD8+ T cells from blood, with Jurkat cell RNA spiked in. Subset indicated: FACS-sorted CD8+CD4-CCR7+CD45RA+ naive T cells. The sequence was collected from a human donor in good health. Some libraries in this study had Jurkat cell RNA spiked in. CDR3 loop: CASSYPVGNQPQHF. The CDR3 DNA follows: TGTGCCAGCAGTTACCCGGTTGGAAATCAGCCCCAGCATTTT.